The clone carrying this T cell receptor (beta chain) has just a few counts. As processed by the authors: Amplification from reference gene primers served as the basis for estimated nucleated cell counts. Here immunoSEQ multiplex PCR was the method, and the copy in TCRdb shows in-frame clones only, minus some. V, J and clone size are taken as reported in that table, and D and trimming were inferred from the DNA itself. The table records about 90,000 clones, around three quarters of them present only once. These data originate in a study of blood T cell repertoires in COVID-19. Study summary: Sites in the United States, Italy and Spain provided acute and convalescent COVID-19 samples. The analysed material was cDNA or gDNA that came from T cells, B-cell-depleted T cells, or PBMCs.

This CDR3 contains 17 residues. Germline V CDR1 and CDR2: SGHAT, FQNNGV. The V gene end was trimmed by 4 bases and the J gene end by 3 bases; junction bases not matched to a gene: 14. The sequenced material came from peripheral blood. This clonotype was obtained from a woman between 65 and 79 years old with acute or convalescent COVID-19. The V gene is TRBV11-2, the J gene TRBJ1-2; 7 positions agree with TRBD1. The CDR3 nucleotides are TGTGCCAGCAGCTACGTTAGCGACAGGGCTCAATACTATGGCTACACCTTC. The encoded protein is CASSYVSDRAQYYGYTF.